The 13 T cell receptor beta chains below all came from one sample that was sequenced in a study of blood T cell repertoires in COVID-19 (dated by TCRdb to 2018 to 2021). Library preparation used the immunoSEQ multiplex PCR assay. Entries here come from immuneACCESS through TCRdb and include only in-frame sequences with V and J called. Some clones fail to appear in such tables; in the studies checked, an unresolved V gene covers under half of the shortfall, and the cause of the remainder is unknown. Here the sample has roughly 200,000 clones; approximately 86% occur a single time. The top ten clones comprise approximately 4.8% of the sample. The sequencing sample was made of PBMCs or T cells enriched from blood (not recorded which). All receptors derive from a woman aged 25 to 45 who had been exposed to COVID-19.

The chain joins TRBV19 to TRBJ1-1; 9 bases agree with TRBD1. The germline V gene has CDR1 LNHDA and CDR2 SQIVND (reference sequence). Trimming took 5 bases from V and 4 from J; bases not matched to a gene: 8. The CDR3 has 15 amino acids. This CDR3 is CASSPGQGWATEAFF. The CDR3 DNA follows: TGTGCCAGTAGTCCGGGACAGGGATGGGCCACTGAAGCTTTCTTT.

The CDR3 bases are TGTGCCACCAGTGATTGGGGCGGGGGTCGGGAAAATGAGCAGTTCTTC. Translated: CATSDWGGGRENEQFF. This sequence joins TRBV24-1 and TRBJ2-1; 7 bases are shared with TRBD2. Germline V gene lookup returns CDR1 KGHDR and CDR2 SFDVKD. The J segment lost 7 bases and the V segment lost 2 bases, leaving 10 bases of the junction unmatched. This CDR3 is built from 16 residues.

In DNA, the CDR3 is TGTGCCAGCGGGGCAGGCCAGCATCAGCCCCAGCATTTT. Protein sequence: CASGAGQHQPQHF. The V call is TRBV6-5, the J call TRBJ1-5, with TRBD1 as a possible D gene (5 bases). The CDR3 runs 13 residues. Trimming left V 8 bases short and J 5 bases short, with 13 bases between. Germline assignment: CDR1 MNHEY and CDR2 SVGAGI.

The rearrangement joins TRBV11-3 to TRBJ2-3; 16 bases align to TRBD2. The CDR3 extends over 17 amino acids. Germline V gene sequence: CDR1 SGHNT, CDR2 YENEEA. V trimming: 1 base; J trimming: 7 bases; junction bases outside the gene matches: 5. The CDR3 spells CASSLVGTSGGGNTQYF. The CDR3 region has the DNA TGTGCCAGCAGCTTAGTCGGGACTAGCGGGGGGGGAAATACGCAGTATTTT.

Points on this clone: The sample contains more than one DNA sequence encoding this CDR3. This sequence joins TRBV12-3 or TRBV12-4 and TRBJ1-2, with TRBD1 as a possible D gene (5 bases). V dropped 3 bases and J dropped 8 bases, with 13 bases sitting between them. This CDR3 has 13 residues. CDR3 in amino acids: CASSLGQGGGYTF. In nucleotides, the CDR3 is TGTGCCAGCAGTTTGGGGCAGGGCGGAGGCTACACCTTC.

This chain connects TRBV9 to TRBJ2-3; 7 bases align to TRBD2. The CDR3 runs to 14 residues. The germline V gene has CDR1 SGDLS and CDR2 YYNGEE. The junction had 2 bases not matched to a gene; V was cut back by 0 bases and J by 4 bases. CDR3 protein: CASSVDLAADTQYF. CDR3 bases: TGTGCCAGCAGCGTAGACCTAGCGGCAGATACGCAGTATTTT.

The CDR3 DNA sequence: TGTGCCAGCAGTGAATGGAACAGGGCCACTGAAGCTTTCTTT. Translation: CASSEWNRATEAFF. V and J are TRBV25-1 and TRBJ1-1; D might be TRBD1 (6 bases). Trimming cost V 1 base and J 4 bases, with 10 bases left between them. The CDR3 sequence is 14 residues long. Germline lookup yields CDR1 MGHDK and CDR2 SYGVNS.

This chain joins TRBV4-2 and TRBJ2-7; 7 bases agree with TRBD1. Trimming at V came to 0 bases and at J to 4 bases, leaving 9 bases not matched to a gene. Germline CDR1 LGHNA, CDR2 YNFKEQ. The length of the CDR3 is 16 residues. The CDR3 DNA follows: TGTGCCAGCAGCCAAGATCTCGGGACAGTAAGTTACGAGCAGTACTTC. This encodes CASSQDLGTVSYEQYF.

The J gene is TRBJ2-7, the V gene TRBV28; D might be TRBD2 (5 bases). Trimming pared 11 bases from V and 0 bases from J, leaving 23 bases between. This CDR3 is built from 16 residues. Germline CDR1 is MDHEN and CDR2 is SYDVKM. In DNA form, the CDR3 reads TGTGCCTCCCTGACGAGGCGGGTTACGGCCTCCTACGAGCAGTACTTC. It codes for CASLTRRVTASYEQYF.

This sequence joins TRBV6-2 or TRBV6-3 and TRBJ1-5; tentatively, D is TRBD1 (6 bases). The germline V and J ends were trimmed by 5 bases and 7 bases, with 15 bases remaining between them. The CDR3 is 14 residues long. Germline-derived CDR1 and CDR2 are MNHEY and SVGEGT. The CDR3 here is CASSETGWGQPQHF. As DNA, the CDR3 is TGTGCCAGCAGTGAGACAGGATGGGGCCAGCCCCAGCATTTT.

The rearrangement uses TRBV11-2 and TRBJ2-2; 8 nucleotides agree with TRBD1. V dropped 6 bases and J dropped 0; count of bases not matched to a gene: 12. CDR1 SGHAT and CDR2 FQNNGV come from the germline V gene. The CDR3 has 18 residues. The CDR3 region has the DNA TGTGCCAGCAGTTACCGAAAAGCAGGGGGCTCGAACACCGGGGAGCTGTTTTTT. It is translated as CASSYRKAGGSNTGELFF.

This rearrangement joins TRBV7-9 to TRBJ2-3; the D is unclear. With 3 bases removed from V and 4 bases from J, the gap between germline ends came to 8 bases. This CDR3 is built from 13 residues. Germline V gives CDR1 SEHNR, CDR2 FQNEAQ (reference sequence). CDR3: CASSFNKPDTQYF. CDR3 DNA: TGTGCCAGCAGCTTCAACAAACCAGATACGCAGTATTTT.

The V gene is TRBV7-2, the J gene TRBJ2-2; 10 bases agree with TRBD2. The CDR3 loop spans 19 amino acids. Unmatched junction bases numbered 19, after V lost 5 bases and J lost 7 bases. CDR1 and CDR2 from the germline V gene are SGHTA and FQGNSA. For the CDR3, the DNA is TGTGCCAGCAGCCCCCAAGCCGTCAGAGCGGGGGGGCGGAGCGGGGAGCTGTTTTTT. Translation gives CASSPQAVRAGGRSGELFF.